This T cell receptor beta chain was obtained from a study of T-cell reconstitution after alpha-beta-depleted transplantation in children. Unique molecular identifiers were used in preparing the TCRbeta library. Each CDR3 protein is one row after TCRdb ran MiXCR on the PCR reads. The sample shows 350,000 to 450,000 distinct CDR3 sequences, 20% of them seen only once. This CDR3 has 17 amino acids. With V trimmed by 0 bases and J by 4 bases, 14 bases remained unmatched. Germline V gene data show CDR1 as DFQATT and CDR2 as SNEGSKA (reference sequence). Sequenced material: PBMCs from the stem cell graft donor, taken from the stem cell graft. The TCR was taken from a human donor who donated a stem cell graft to a child with acute myeloid leukemia. The gene calls are TRBV20-1 and TRBJ2-7; 8 bases agree with TRBD2. This CDR3 reads CSARDQSGSSPVYEQYF. CDR3 in DNA: TGCAGTGCTAGAGATCAAAGCGGGAGTTCTCCGGTTTACGAGCAGTACTTC.